This TCR beta chain was sequenced in a study of T cell repertoires in cytomegalovirus infection. Study at large: The public TCR beta signatures pointed to both CMV infection and matching HLA type.

General study findings and limits: There were carriers of CMV plus the relevant HLA, and cumulative public TCR beta family frequency identified them.

TCRdb itself ran the reads through MiXCR, one entry per CDR3 protein. Of 250,000 to 300,000 distinct CDR3 sequences in the sample, less than 9.5% were seen once. This clonotype was found many times. As yet, its antigen is unknown. V was clipped by 1 base and J by 2 bases, with 13 bases between them. Per germline, CDR1 SGHVS and CDR2 FNYEAQ. The CDR3 consists of 16 residues. The rearrangement joins TRBV7-6 to TRBJ2-3; possibly TRBD2 for D (6 bases). This sequence was found in a human donor in good health (CMV status not recorded). Some clones in this sample may be carry-over from other donors' samples. Sample: PBMCs. CDR3 sequence reads: CASSLGVGGSTDTQYF. CDR3 sequence (DNA): TGTGCCAGCAGCTTAGGGGTGGGGGGATCCACAGATACGCAGTATTTT.